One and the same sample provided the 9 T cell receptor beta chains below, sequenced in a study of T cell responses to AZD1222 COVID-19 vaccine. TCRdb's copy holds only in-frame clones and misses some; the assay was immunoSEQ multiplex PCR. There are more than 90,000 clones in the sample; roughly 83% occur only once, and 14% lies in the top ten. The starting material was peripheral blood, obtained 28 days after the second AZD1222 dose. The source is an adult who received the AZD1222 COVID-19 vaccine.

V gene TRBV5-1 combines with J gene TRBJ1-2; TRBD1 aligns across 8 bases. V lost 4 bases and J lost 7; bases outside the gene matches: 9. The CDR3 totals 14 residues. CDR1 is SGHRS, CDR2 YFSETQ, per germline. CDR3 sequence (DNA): TGCGCCAGCAGCCTGACAGGGGAGCGTGGTGGCTACACCTTC. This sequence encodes CASSLTGERGGYTF.

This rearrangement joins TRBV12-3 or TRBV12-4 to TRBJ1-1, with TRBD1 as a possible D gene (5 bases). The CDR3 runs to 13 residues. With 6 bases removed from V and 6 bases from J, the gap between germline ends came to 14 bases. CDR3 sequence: CASSTLGTAEAFF. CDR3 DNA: TGTGCCAGCAGCACACTTGGGACCGCTGAAGCTTTCTTT.

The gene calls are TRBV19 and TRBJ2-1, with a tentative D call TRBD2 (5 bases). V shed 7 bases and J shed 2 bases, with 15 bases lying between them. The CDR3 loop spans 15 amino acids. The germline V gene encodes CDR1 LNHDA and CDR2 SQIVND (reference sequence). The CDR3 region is CASMDGPGTYNEQFF. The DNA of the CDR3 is TGTGCCAGTATGGATGGCCCCGGGACCTACAATGAGCAGTTCTTC. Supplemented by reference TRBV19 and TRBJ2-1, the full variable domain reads DGGITQSPKYLFRKEGQNVTLSCEQNLNHDAMYWYRQDPGQGLRLIYYSQIVNDFQKGDIAEGYSVSREKKESFPLTVTSAQKNPTAFYLCASMDGPGTYNEQFFGPGTRLTVL.

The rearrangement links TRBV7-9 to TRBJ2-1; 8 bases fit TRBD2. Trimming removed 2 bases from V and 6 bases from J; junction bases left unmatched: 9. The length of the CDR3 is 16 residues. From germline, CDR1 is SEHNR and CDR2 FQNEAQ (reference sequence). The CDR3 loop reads CASSLRSAGGFNEQFF. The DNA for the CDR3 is TGTGCCAGCAGCTTAAGATCGGCGGGGGGCTTCAATGAGCAGTTCTTC.

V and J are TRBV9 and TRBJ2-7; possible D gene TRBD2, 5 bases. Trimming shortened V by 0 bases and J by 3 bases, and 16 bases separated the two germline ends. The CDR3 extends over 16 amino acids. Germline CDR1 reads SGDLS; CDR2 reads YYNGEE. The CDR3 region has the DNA TGTGCCAGCAGCGTAGACTTGGCGGGCGAATACTACGAGCAGTACTTC. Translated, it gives CASSVDLAGEYYEQYF.

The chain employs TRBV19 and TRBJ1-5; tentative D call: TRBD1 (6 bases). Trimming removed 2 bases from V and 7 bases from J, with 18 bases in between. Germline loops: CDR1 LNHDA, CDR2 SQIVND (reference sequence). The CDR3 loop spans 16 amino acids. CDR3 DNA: TGTGCCAGTAGTATAATGAGGGGGGCTGATAAGCAGCCCCAGCATTTT. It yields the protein CASSIMRGADKQPQHF.

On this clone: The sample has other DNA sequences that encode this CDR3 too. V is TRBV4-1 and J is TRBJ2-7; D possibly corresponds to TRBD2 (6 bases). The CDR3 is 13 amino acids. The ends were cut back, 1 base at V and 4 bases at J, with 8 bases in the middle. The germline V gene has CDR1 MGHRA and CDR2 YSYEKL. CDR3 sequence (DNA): TGCGCCAGCAGCCAAGCCGCGGGGTACGAGCAGTACTTC. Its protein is CASSQAAGYEQYF.

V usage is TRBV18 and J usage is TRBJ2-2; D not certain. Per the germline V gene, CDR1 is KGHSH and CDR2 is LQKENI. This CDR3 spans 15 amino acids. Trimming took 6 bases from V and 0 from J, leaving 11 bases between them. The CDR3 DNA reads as TGTGCCAGCTCGGGGTACAGAGCGAACACCGGGGAGCTGTTTTTT. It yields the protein CASSGYRANTGELFF.

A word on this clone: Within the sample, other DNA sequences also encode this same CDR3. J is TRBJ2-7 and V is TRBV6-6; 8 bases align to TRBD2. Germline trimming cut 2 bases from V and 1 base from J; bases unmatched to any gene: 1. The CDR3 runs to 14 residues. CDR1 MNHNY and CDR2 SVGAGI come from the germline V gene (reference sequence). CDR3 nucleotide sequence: TGTGCCAGCAGTTACGCGGGGGGTTCCTACGAGCAGTACTTC. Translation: CASSYAGGSYEQYF.